Below, one T cell receptor (beta chain) is given with its context. Assay used: immunoSEQ multiplex PCR; TCRdb lists only in-frame clones, some missing. The repertoire holds 2 million to 2.5 million clones, with about nine tenths as singletons. This record belongs to a study of shared clonotypes between healthy human individuals. The sample consisted of naive CD4+ T cells from PBMCs. Subset: CD45RA+ positively selected. The sequence was collected from a man aged 18 to 30 in good health. Some clones in this sample may be carry-over from other donors' samples.

The CDR3 loop reads CASRGTPYEQYF. The CDR3 nucleotides are TGTGCCAGCCGTGGGACCCCCTACGAGCAGTACTTC. The chain links TRBV27 to TRBJ2-7; D may correspond to TRBD1 or TRBD2 (5 bases each). V gave up 8 bases and J gave up 2 bases, with 10 bases separating them. The CDR3 is 12 amino acids. Germline V CDR1 and CDR2: MNHEY, SMNVEV (reference sequence).